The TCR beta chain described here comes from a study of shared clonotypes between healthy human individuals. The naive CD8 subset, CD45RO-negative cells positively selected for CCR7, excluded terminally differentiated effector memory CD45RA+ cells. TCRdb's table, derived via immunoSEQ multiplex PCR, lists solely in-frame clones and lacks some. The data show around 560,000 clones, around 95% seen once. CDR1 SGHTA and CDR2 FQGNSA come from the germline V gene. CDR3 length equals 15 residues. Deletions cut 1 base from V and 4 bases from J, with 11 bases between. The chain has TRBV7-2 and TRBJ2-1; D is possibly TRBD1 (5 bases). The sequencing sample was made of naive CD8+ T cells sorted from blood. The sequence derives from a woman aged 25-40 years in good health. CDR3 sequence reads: CASSLDRSSYNEQFF. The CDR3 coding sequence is TGTGCCAGCAGCTTAGACAGGTCGTCTTACAATGAGCAGTTCTTC.